This T cell receptor (beta chain) was identified during a study of neurological immune-mediated disorders. Broader study findings: Private repertoires in all groups were suggested by the finding that expanded clones across subjects shared no CDR3 amino acid sequences.

The sorted-subset TCR libraries were prepared using 1 million CD4+ or CD8+ T cells as the starting material. It was by 5'RACE with 10-nucleotide random UMIs that the cDNA was made. MiXCR, applied by TCRdb to the 5' RACE reads, yields one record per CDR3 protein. The repertoire holds 30,000 to 35,000 distinct CDR3 sequences, with 20% to 25% as singletons. The junction had 7 bases not matched to a gene; V was cut back by 2 bases and J by 6 bases. The CDR3 consists of 15 residues. Germline CDR1 and CDR2: SGDLS and YYNGEE. This clonotype showed up many times. Its antigen is still unknown. This sequence joins TRBV9 and TRBJ2-2; 7 nucleotides match TRBD2. This TCR was recovered from a man aged 45-65 years with HTLV-1-associated myelopathy (HAM/TSP). Specimen: CD4+ T cells from blood. CDR3 in amino acids: CASSVKAGPPGELFF. CDR3 in DNA: TGTGCCAGCAGCGTGAAAGCGGGGCCTCCCGGGGAGCTGTTTTTT.